This TCR beta chain was observed in a study of neurological immune-mediated disorders (dated by TCRdb to about 2019). Broadly, across the study: Peripheral blood TCR-beta repertoires from HTLV-I-associated myelopathy (HAM/TSP) patients, multiple sclerosis patients and healthy controls were compared by UMI-based sequencing. The 100 to 110 TCR-beta libraries covered PBMC samples along with longitudinal samples, technical triplicates, and paired sorted CD4+ and CD8+ T-cell subsets. The cohort included 60 to 70 subjects: approximately 15 with HAM/TSP, approximately 34 with multiple sclerosis, and approximately 20 healthy controls. Paper-wide results and their limitations: Expanded clones from different subjects shared no identical CDR3 amino acid sequences, which suggests that TCR-beta repertoires were private in all groups. TCR clonal expansion was highest in HAM/TSP patients and lowest in MS patients, with MS patients falling below even healthy controls.

Healthy controls were blood bank volunteers in Maryland, USA. For unsorted PBMC libraries, 2 million PBMCs were used after storage in RNAlater at -80 degrees C until RNA extraction. Peripheral blood was subjected to Ficoll-Hypaque density gradient centrifugation to isolate PBMCs, which were then cryopreserved in liquid nitrogen. In its sample, this clonotype was seen many times. The clone's antigen remains unknown. There are no base qualities to consult, and no much larger clone falls within one base. cDNA was synthesized by template-switch 5'RACE using a primer with a 10-nucleotide random unique molecular identifier that tagged each TCR transcript. Over 170 million TCR-beta sequences, covering 15-18 subjects, were produced in each sequencing run. The RNeasy kit was used to extract total RNA. The KAPA Real-time Library Amplification kit was used to amplify TCR-beta VDJ regions with primers for the TCR constant region and the 5'RACE anchor. A first PCR added sample indexes and Illumina adaptors, after which a second PCR increased the library yield. After purification with Ampure beads, the TCR product of roughly 650 bp was size-selected on a 2% E-gel SizeSelection system. Before pooling, library quality was checked on a Bioanalyzer, concentration was measured with Qubit, and libraries were quantified with the Kapa Library Quantification kit. Libraries were sequenced paired-end 2 x 150 bp on an Illumina HiSeq 2500. To increase sequence diversity, about 23-32% phiX was spiked into each library pool. Turning to the authors' computational methods: Quality-filtered reads were processed with the UMI-based MiGEC pipeline, and over 90% of raw TCR sequences were removed by the MiGEC pipeline during error correction. VDJ genes were aligned to IMGT germline references, and clonotypes were defined by unique CDR3 amino acid sequence plus V-J genes. Clonal expansion, Shannon diversity, and CDR3 relatedness (CalcPairwiseDistances, ClusterSamples) were evaluated with VDJtools, and phylogenetic trees were built with CLCbio workbench. Using coefficient-of-variation modelling across technical triplicates, the study counted a clone as expanded if it had at least 8 unique UMIs. TCRdb reprocessing: public reads trimmed at Q25 with fastp, clones called with MiXCR, in-frame beta chains kept. CDR3 protein duplicates are merged, each entry listing the most common genes and DNA. The V and J calls shown here were made by TCRdb, not taken from the authors' results. The sample table shows 50,000 to 60,000 distinct CDR3 sequences, and 16% are seen once. The ten largest clones take up about 4.2% of the sample.

The junction shows trimming of 4 bases on V and 4 bases on J, plus 15 bases between the germline ends. CDR1 is given as LGHNA and CDR2 as YNFKEQ, both from the germline V gene. CDR3 length: 15 amino acids, cysteine to phenylalanine. Here the CDR3 DNA is all that survives: 45 bases in frame from base 1. The origin of this receptor is a man in his 60s in good health. What was sequenced was PBMCs. The chain is encoded by TRBV4-2 joined to TRBJ2-3; the D segment is perhaps TRBD1 or TRBD2, each sharing 5 matched bases. Here the CDR3 is given as CASSPPGPNADTQYF. The nucleotide sequence is TGTGCCAGCAGCCCCCCGGGACCAAACGCAGATACGCAGTATTTT.